This TCR beta chain was found in a study of Tregs in tolerant kidney transplant recipients. Study results and limitations: Validation in larger populations is needed because few patients were studied. Changing PCR primers prevented nucleotide comparison between some patients' samples.

As concerns this clone: Its antigen remains unknown.

Thawed PBMCs were FACS-sorted into unstimulated CD4+CD25+CD127- regulatory T cells, CD4+CD25- non-regulatory cells, CD4 and CD8 cells. An overnight rest at 37°C with about 200 IU/ml IL-2 preceded regulatory T cell sorting from thawed PBMCs. Germline lookup yields CDR1 SGHVS and CDR2 FQNEAQ. V shed 4 bases and J shed 4 bases, with 17 bases lying between them. CDR3 length: 17 residues. Profiled with immunoSEQ multiplex PCR; TCRdb holds only in-frame clones, not every one. The sample carries fewer than 80,000 clones, less than 98% recorded once. This rearrangement joins TRBV7-8 to TRBJ1-6; D is ambiguous. The source of this sequence is a human donor who received a combined kidney and bone marrow transplant. This specimen was Tregs from blood, taken before the transplant. CDR3 sequence: CASSSSYLTDYNSPLHF. CDR3 DNA sequence: TGTGCCAGCAGCTCGTCATACTTAACAGATTATAATTCACCCCTCCACTTT.